What follows is one T cell receptor beta chain and its context. Its antigen is not identified. The data belong to a study of vaccination effects on CD4 cells after COVID-19. Study at large: Everyone in the study got two shots of either the BNT162b2 or mRNA-1273 vaccine.

This CDR3 has 14 amino acids. Unmatched junction bases numbered 7, after V lost 5 bases and J lost 5 bases. Germline V lookup: CDR1 KGHSH, CDR2 LQKENI. Generated by immunoSEQ multiplex PCR, the TCRdb table keeps only in-frame clones and is missing some. The sample contains tens of thousands of clones, approximately 81% of which appear only once. ViraFEST expansion of antigen-specific CD4+ T cells with viral peptide pools preceded sequencing. Researchers isolated CD4+ T cells once approximately eleven days of culture had elapsed. Testing of the vaccine recipients showed negative nucleocapsid antibodies and no prior SARS-CoV-2 infection. Wells of around 2.2 million PBMC each were grown with 9.5 to 10 IU/ml IL-2 and around 10 ug/ml peptides. Half the medium was swapped for IL-2 medium on days 3 and 7.

The clonotype originates from a human donor who received a COVID-19 vaccine. The chain joins TRBV18 to TRBJ2-5; 8 nucleotides match TRBD1. Source: CD4+ T cells from PBMCs cultured with HCoV-229E spike peptides, taken before COVID-19 vaccination. CDR3 loop: CASSSNRGVETQYF. CDR3 sequence (DNA): TGTGCCAGCTCATCCAACAGGGGGGTCGAGACCCAGTACTTC.